This record covers a single TCR beta chain. The sample comes from a study of blood T cell repertoires in COVID-19. Overall study context: Spain, Italy and the United States supplied samples that represented acute and convalescent COVID-19.

Using immunoSEQ multiplex PCR, the repertoire was profiled, and TCRdb retains in-frame clones only, with some absent. The repertoire holds tens of thousands of clones, roughly 88% seen once, with around 30% in the top ten. Trimming took off 0 bases at V and 0 bases at J, with 9 bases between the two ends. From germline, CDR1 is SGHAT and CDR2 FQNNGV. The CDR3 spans 15 residues. The source material was peripheral blood. The chain employs TRBV11-2 and TRBJ2-7; D may be TRBD1 (5 bases). The receptor was isolated from an elderly woman with COVID-19, enrolled during active disease. This CDR3 reads CASSLEAGSSYEQYF. The DNA for the CDR3 is TGTGCCAGCAGCTTAGAAGCAGGGTCCTCCTACGAGCAGTACTTC.